Listed below are T cell receptor beta chains from one sample, sequenced in a study of blood T cell repertoires in COVID-19. The method was immunoSEQ multiplex PCR; TCRdb's version includes in-frame clones alone and lacks a portion of them. The sample shows fewer than 70,000 clones, roughly 80% of them seen only once. The sequencing sample was made of peripheral blood. The receptors come from a woman older than 75 with acute or convalescent COVID-19. Both conserved end residues are part of each CDR3. A D gene is named only where the DNA matches it firmly. The size field is filled for only some rows; it gives once, few, many or a size class.

j_call: TRBJ1-1
clone_size: many
v_call: TRBV3-1/TRBV3-2
d_call: .
cdr3_nt: TGTGCCAGCAGCCCAACCGGGACTGAAGCTTTCTTT
cdr3_aa: CASSPTGTEAFF

j_call: TRBJ2-7
clone_size: .
v_call: TRBV23-1
d_call: .
cdr3_nt: TGCGCCAGCAGTCAATCAACAGTTATGACCTACGAGCAGTACTTC
cdr3_aa: CASSQSTVMTYEQYF

j_call: TRBJ2-7
clone_size: .
v_call: TRBV14
d_call: .
cdr3_nt: TGTGCCAGCAGCGTCCGGACTGCCGGTGGCGCGTACGAGCAGTACTTC
cdr3_aa: CASSVRTAGGAYEQYF

j_call: TRBJ1-3
clone_size: .
v_call: TRBV11-2
d_call: .
cdr3_nt: TGTGCCAGCAGCTTGATGGCCCTCTCTGGAAACACCATATATTTT
cdr3_aa: CASSLMALSGNTIYF

j_call: TRBJ2-7
clone_size: .
v_call: TRBV3-1/TRBV3-2
d_call: .
cdr3_nt: TGTGCCAGCAGCCCTAATTCTGTGGGGGGACCCTACGAGCAGTACTTC
cdr3_aa: CASSPNSVGGPYEQYF

j_call: TRBJ1-2
clone_size: .
v_call: TRBV5-8
d_call: TRBD1
cdr3_nt: TGTGCCAGCAGCCGCAACAGGGGGCAAGGCTACACCTTC
cdr3_aa: CASSRNRGQGYTF

j_call: TRBJ1-4
clone_size: .
v_call: TRBV27
d_call: .
cdr3_nt: TGTGCCAGCAGTTTCCCAAACAGGGAACCTAATGAAAAACTGTTTTTT
cdr3_aa: CASSFPNREPNEKLFF

j_call: TRBJ2-7
clone_size: .
v_call: TRBV19
d_call: TRBD1
cdr3_nt: TGTGCCAGTAGTACGACAGGGGGACGCTACGAGCAGTACTTC
cdr3_aa: CASSTTGGRYEQYF

j_call: TRBJ1-5
clone_size: .
v_call: TRBV7-9
d_call: .
cdr3_nt: TGTGCCAGCAGGCAGGACAGCGTGGGGCCCCAGCATTTT
cdr3_aa: CASRQDSVGPQHF

j_call: TRBJ1-2
clone_size: once
v_call: TRBV19
d_call: TRBD1
cdr3_nt: TGTGCCAGTTTACAGGGGGACTATGGCTACACCTTC
cdr3_aa: CASLQGDYGYTF

j_call: TRBJ1-3
clone_size: .
v_call: TRBV5-1
d_call: .
cdr3_nt: TGCGCCAGCAGCCAAACAGGGTCTGGAAACACCATATATTTT
cdr3_aa: CASSQTGSGNTIYF